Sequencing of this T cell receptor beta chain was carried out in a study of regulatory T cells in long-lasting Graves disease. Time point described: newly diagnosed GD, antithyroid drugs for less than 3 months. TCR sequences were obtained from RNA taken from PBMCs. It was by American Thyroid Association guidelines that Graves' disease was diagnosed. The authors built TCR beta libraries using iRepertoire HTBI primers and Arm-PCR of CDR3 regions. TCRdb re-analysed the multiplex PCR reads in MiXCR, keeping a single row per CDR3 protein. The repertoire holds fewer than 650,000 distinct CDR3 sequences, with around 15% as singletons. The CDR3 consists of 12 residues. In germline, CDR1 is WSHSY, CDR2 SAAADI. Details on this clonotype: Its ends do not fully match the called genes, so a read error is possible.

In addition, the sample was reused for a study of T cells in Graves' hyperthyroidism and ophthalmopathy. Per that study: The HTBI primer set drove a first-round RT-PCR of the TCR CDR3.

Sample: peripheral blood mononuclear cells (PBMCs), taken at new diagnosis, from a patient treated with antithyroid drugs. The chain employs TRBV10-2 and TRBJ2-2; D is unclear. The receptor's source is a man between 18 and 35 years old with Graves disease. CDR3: CASSFFPGELFF. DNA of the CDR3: TGTGCCAGCAGTTTCTTCCCCGGGGAGCTGTTTTTT.